This is a list of T cell receptor beta chains from one sample in a study of identical twins. TCRdb re-analysed the 5' RACE reads in MiXCR, keeping a single row per CDR3 protein. This repertoire shows more than 600,000 distinct CDR3 sequences, around a sixth found once; its top ten account for 13%. These records were also assigned to another study, of T cells expressing NK-cell markers.

The sequenced sample was PBMCs. All receptors come from a woman between 18 and 29 years old in good health. The conserved cysteine and the conserved F or W are not part of the CDR3 here.

TRBV5-1	ASSFGVGYEQY
TRBV2	ASSEAGQVGRKTQY
TRBV9	ASSVGTPLSLEQY
TRBV20-1	SATGLAGGIDTQY
TRBV6-1	ASRRTGSTSYEQY
TRBV5-1	ASSLVQGAVENTEAF
TRBV5-6	ASSFRGAYNEQF
TRBV20-1	SARDALGSGGVQAN
TRBV11-3	ASSSTTGGDGYT
TRBV7-9	AGGPGDNTEAF
TRBV29-1	SVELSPGGSYNEQF
TRBV10-1	ASSGSDGDWDTQY
TRBV7-9	ASITHTGTSGIGEQY
TRBV20-1	SASIGTGRYEQY
TRBV27	ASSLSGAGGPVDEQF
TRBV7-9	ASSLEPGRLADTQY
TRBV5-6	ASSPWGGAGDTQY
TRBV7-8	ASSFGIAGGFEQF
TRBV11-2	ASMKPGTRGSETQY
TRBV15	ATSRPRAGGIDTQY
TRBV12-3/TRBV12-4	ASSEAGTDTGELF
TRBV12-3/TRBV12-4	ASINRGHTIY
TRBV7-2	ASNPRTGGTGELF
TRBV12-3/TRBV12-4	ASTLLPHNRELF
TRBV7-2	ASSRDRGVPIYGYT
TRBV12-3/TRBV12-4	ASSFARTPGNTIY
TRBV12-3/TRBV12-4	ASSLSRRPTEQY
TRBV11-2	ASSLGGEGLKQF
TRBV7-2	ASVPRASGTYEQY
TRBV6-5	ASSFLAGASNEQF
TRBV12-3/TRBV12-4	ASSFGRGGPETQY
TRBV18	ASSLQYNEKLF
TRBV5-1	ASSPGTGDNEQF
TRBV7-2	ASSLSQAYEQY
TRBV29-1	SVTGGNTEAF
TRBV20-1	SAAGTASTDTQY